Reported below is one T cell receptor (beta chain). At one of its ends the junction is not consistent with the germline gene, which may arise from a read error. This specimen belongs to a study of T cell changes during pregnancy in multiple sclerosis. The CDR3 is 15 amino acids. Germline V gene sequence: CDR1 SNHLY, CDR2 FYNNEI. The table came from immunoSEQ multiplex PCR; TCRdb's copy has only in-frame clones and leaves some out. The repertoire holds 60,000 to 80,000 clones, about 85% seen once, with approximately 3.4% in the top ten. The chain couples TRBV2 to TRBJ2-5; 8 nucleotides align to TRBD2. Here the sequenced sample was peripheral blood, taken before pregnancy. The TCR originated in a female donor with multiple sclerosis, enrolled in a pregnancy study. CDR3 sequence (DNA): TGTGCCAGCAGGGAATCGCCGGGACTAGTGGTCCTTAAGGACTTC. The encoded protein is CASRESPGLVVLKDF.